This entry lists 18 T cell receptor beta chains sequenced from one sample in a study of shared clonotypes between healthy human individuals. Repertoires were generated with immunoSEQ multiplex PCR, while TCRdb's copy carries only in-frame clones and drops some. This sample has 2 million to 3 million clones; roughly 93% occur once, and the top ten carry around 0.37%. Sample: naive CD4+ T cells from PBMCs. This sample's subset: CD45RA+ positively selected. These receptors all come from a man between 18 and 29 years old in good health. Some clones in this sample may be carry-over from other donors' samples.

The chain uses TRBV5-5 and TRBJ2-5; D is undetermined. From germline, CDR1 is SGHKS and CDR2 YYEKEE (reference sequence). V was cut by 2 bases and J by 4 bases, with 9 bases left in between. The CDR3 covers 13 residues. CDR3 sequence: CASSFGPVETQYF. CDR3 sequence (DNA): TGTGCCAGCAGCTTTGGACCTGTAGAGACCCAGTACTTC.

The rearrangement links TRBV5-1 to TRBJ1-4, with 9 bases that match TRBD1. V was clipped by 0 bases and J by 0 bases; unmatched bases: 6. The CDR3 loop spans 18 amino acids. The V gene's germline CDR1 is SGHRS and CDR2 YFSETQ. The CDR3: CASSLARTGEATNEKLFF. DNA for the CDR3: TGCGCCAGCAGCTTGGCAAGGACAGGGGAGGCAACTAATGAAAAACTGTTTTTT.

This chain links TRBV11-2 with TRBJ2-2; TRBD2 matches 12 bases. The CDR3 has 19 amino acids. The V segment lost 5 bases and the J segment 8 bases; nucleotides outside the gene matches: 18. Germline-derived CDR1 and CDR2 are SGHAT and FQNNGV. The DNA for the CDR3 is TGTGCCAGCAGCCCGGGGCTAGCGGGAGGGCGAATCGTTGGTGGGGAGCTGTTTTTT. Encoded protein: CASSPGLAGGRIVGGELFF. Full variable domain (missing parts from reference TRBV11-2 and TRBJ2-2): EAGVAQSPRYKIIEKRQSVAFWCNPISGHATLYWYQQILGQGPKLLIQFQNNGVVDDSQLPKDRFSAERLKGVDSTLKIQPAKLEDSAVYLCASSPGLAGGRIVGGELFFGEGSRLTVL.

J is TRBJ2-1 and V is TRBV19, with TRBD2 identical over 9 bases. Germline values: CDR1 LNHDA, CDR2 SQIVND (reference sequence). Trimming removed 0 bases from V and 9 bases from J; junction bases left unmatched: 12. The CDR3 is 17 residues long. The CDR3 coding sequence is TGTGCCAGTAGTATAGATGGCCTAGCGGGAAATCTAGGTGAGCAGTTCTTC. Translating it yields CASSIDGLAGNLGEQFF.

The chain joins TRBV7-7 to TRBJ2-5; D gene unclear. The CDR3 runs to 15 residues. V was pared by 3 bases and J by 5 bases, with 16 bases between. Germline V gives CDR1 SSHAT, CDR2 FNYEAQ (reference sequence). The CDR3 reads CASSFSAASMETQYF. The CDR3 DNA reads TGTGCCAGCAGCTTCAGCGCAGCCTCTATGGAGACCCAGTACTTC.

V and J are TRBV6-6 and TRBJ2-7, with a tentative D call TRBD2 (6 bases). V was clipped by 2 bases and J by 7 bases, with 12 bases between them. From germline, CDR1 is MNHNY and CDR2 SVGAGI (reference sequence). The CDR3 length is 13 residues. CDR3 nucleotides: TGTGCCAGCAGTTACGTCCGGGAGAGGGAGCAGTACTTC. Translated: CASSYVREREQYF.

As to this clone: Other DNA variants within this sample encode the same CDR3. The chain carries TRBV6-6 and TRBJ1-1, with unresolved D. The V gene's germline CDR1 is MNHNY and CDR2 SVGAGI (reference sequence). Trimming removed 0 bases from V and 2 bases from J, with 4 bases in between. The CDR3 spans 13 residues. The CDR3 nucleotides are TGTGCCAGCAGTTACTCCCTCAACACTGAAGCTTTCTTT. Protein sequence: CASSYSLNTEAFF.

The chain combines TRBV6-1 with TRBJ1-1; D call uncertain. The CDR3 covers 16 residues. In germline, CDR1 is MNHNS, CDR2 SASEGT. Trimming removed 0 bases at V and 1 base at J, with 12 bases between. CDR3 bases: TGTGCCAGCAGTGAAGCGCGGGCCCGACAGAACACTGAAGCTTTCTTT. Amino acid sequence: CASSEARARQNTEAFF.

The CDR3, as DNA: TGTGCCAGCAGCTTATTCAGGACAGGGGGCAGGAGGAACACTGAAGCTTTCTTT. Translated, it gives CASSLFRTGGRRNTEAFF. The chain recombines TRBV7-2 with TRBJ1-1; 11 nucleotides align to TRBD1. The junction had 9 bases not matched to a gene; V was cut back by 2 bases and J by 1 base. The CDR3 length is 18 residues. Germline V gene data show CDR1 as SGHTA and CDR2 as FQGNSA.

The V gene is TRBV2, the J gene TRBJ1-1; no firm D call. CDR1 SNHLY and CDR2 FYNNEI come from the germline V gene. Trimming stripped 3 bases from V and 4 bases from J, with 15 bases between. The CDR3 totals 15 residues. CDR3 sequence (DNA): TGTGCCAGCAGTGACTTCGGGGAGGGCGGCACTGAAGCTTTCTTT. This translates into CASSDFGEGGTEAFF.

The V gene is TRBV9, the J gene TRBJ1-3; no reliable D call. V gave up 0 bases and J gave up 0 bases, with 7 bases separating them. The CDR3 extends over 15 amino acids. Germline assignment: CDR1 SGDLS and CDR2 YYNGEE. The CDR3 region has the DNA TGTGCCAGCAGCGTAGGGGTAACCTCTGGAAACACCATATATTTT. This encodes CASSVGVTSGNTIYF. The full variable domain, rest sourced from reference TRBV9 and TRBJ1-3, is DSGVTQTPKHLITATGQRVTLRCSPRSGDLSVYWYQQSLDQGLQFLIQYYNGEERAKGNILERFSAQQFPDLHSELNLSSLELGDSALYFCASSVGVTSGNTIYFGEGSWLTVV.

The genes are TRBV4-3 and TRBJ2-3; 7 positions agree with TRBD2. This CDR3 is 15 amino acids long. Per germline, CDR1 LGHNA and CDR2 YSLEER. J was trimmed by 0 bases and V by 8 bases; bases with no gene match: 8. In DNA form, the CDR3 reads TGCGCCAGCCGCGACAGCGGGGCCAGCACAGATACGCAGTATTTT. Its translation is CASRDSGASTDTQYF.

The V and J genes are TRBV5-1 and TRBJ1-1; 8 bases fit TRBD1. With V trimmed by 2 bases and J by 4 bases, 7 bases remained unmatched. The germline gives CDR1 SGHRS, CDR2 YFSETQ. The CDR3 loop spans 15 amino acids. CDR3 loop: CASSFTTGGTTEAFF. CDR3 nucleotides: TGCGCCAGCAGCTTCACTACAGGGGGGACCACTGAAGCTTTCTTT.

V gene TRBV7-8 combines with J gene TRBJ2-3; no reliable D call. CDR1 is SGHVS and CDR2 is FQNEAQ in the germline V gene. V was clipped by 5 bases and J by 5 bases, with 11 bases between them. This CDR3 contains 13 residues. CDR3 bases: TGTGCCAGCAGCCGACCTTCGAGAGATACGCAGTATTTT. It is translated as CASSRPSRDTQYF.

The chain carries TRBV28 and TRBJ2-3, with unresolved D. V was shortened by 7 bases and J by 6 bases, with 14 bases between the two germline ends. The germline V gene encodes CDR1 MDHEN and CDR2 SYDVKM. The CDR3 covers 13 residues. In nucleotides, the CDR3 is TGTGCCAGCAAGCGAGAAAGGTGGGATACGCAGTATTTT. This gives the protein CASKRERWDTQYF.

Points on this clone: This may come from a read error, since a much larger clone is one base off. Other DNA sequences in this specimen translate into the identical CDR3. The chain has TRBV7-3 and TRBJ1-1; maybe TRBD1 (6 bases). This CDR3 spans 13 amino acids. Germline-derived CDR1 and CDR2 are SGHTA and FQGTGA. V lost 5 bases, J lost 1 base, and 8 bases lay in between. The CDR3 region is CASSLQGNTEAFF. Written as DNA, the CDR3 is TGTGCCAGCAGCCTACAGGGGAACACTGAAGCTTTCTTT.

The chain is built from TRBV28 and TRBJ2-2; TRBD1 matches at 9 bases. This CDR3 has 13 amino acids. Germline CDR1 MDHEN, CDR2 SYDVKM. V lost 8 bases, J lost 6 bases, and 4 bases stayed unmatched. CDR3 region: CASGTGGPGELFF. The CDR3 DNA reads as TGTGCCAGCGGAACAGGGGGCCCCGGGGAGCTGTTTTTT.

The chain uses TRBV19 and TRBJ2-7, with D perhaps matching TRBD1 (6 bases). The CDR3 extends over 17 amino acids. V lost 5 bases, J lost 3 bases, and 23 bases lay in between. Per germline, CDR1 LNHDA and CDR2 SQIVND (reference sequence). The DNA for the CDR3 is TGTGCCAGTAGTGGGGGCACCCGGGACAAGCACTACTACGAGCAGTACTTC. This translates into CASSGGTRDKHYYEQYF.